This paragraph reports one TCR beta chain. Germline-derived CDR1 and CDR2 are SGHVS and FQNEAQ. V was pared by 3 bases and J by 10 bases, with 8 bases of the junction left unmatched. The CDR3 loop spans 15 amino acids. Libraries were prepared by immunoSEQ multiplex PCR; TCRdb keeps only in-frame clonotypes and omits some of them. Altogether approximately 440,000 clones are present, about 85% being singletons, with the ten largest covering around 0.64%. Recovered Cohort 3 donors showed two negative PCRs, clearance, or symptom resolution. This sample is drawn from a study of blood T cell repertoires in COVID-19. Overall study context: Some COVID-19 samples were acute and others convalescent; all came from the United States, Italy and Spain. PBMCs, B-cell-depleted T cells, or T cells provided the cDNA or gDNA that made up the material.

Sample: PBMCs or T cells enriched from blood (not recorded which). This sequence was found in a woman under 30 who had recovered from COVID-19. This rearrangement joins TRBV7-8 to TRBJ1-6; 8 positions match TRBD1. CDR3 sequence reads: CASSFGQGSESPLHF. DNA for the CDR3: TGTGCCAGCAGCTTCGGACAGGGATCAGAATCACCCCTCCACTTT.